The rows below give T cell receptor beta chains drawn from one sample of a study of T cell responses to AZD1222 COVID-19 vaccine. Profiling relied on immunoSEQ multiplex PCR, and the TCRdb table lists in-frame clones only, not all of them. The table has 100,000 to 120,000 clones, around 90% seen once. This sample comprised peripheral blood, obtained on day 0 of AZD1222 vaccination. The receptors come from an adult in good health. Both conserved end residues are part of each CDR3. The D gene is left open where the match is weak. Clone size is shown for a subset of rows, as once, few, many or a class of expanded clone.

>TRBJ1-4|.|.|TRBV5-5
TGTGCCAGCAGCACCCCAACAGGAAGCTTTAATGAAAAACTGTTTTTT
CASSTPTGSFNEKLFF
>TRBJ2-1|.|TRBD1|TRBV5-1
TGCGCCAGCAGCTTCGGACAGGGACATGAGCAGTTCTTC
CASSFGQGHEQFF
>TRBJ2-2|.|.|TRBV4-1
TGCGCCAGCAGCCAAGAGGAGACTCTAGGGGGTTTCGCCGGGGAGCTGTTTTTT
CASSQEETLGGFAGELFF
>TRBJ2-7|few|TRBD1|TRBV13
TGTGCCAGCAGCTGGACAGGGGACGAGCAGTACTTC
CASSWTGDEQYF
>TRBJ1-1|once|.|TRBV5-1
TGCGCCAGCAGCTATCAGACGGAACTCAACACTGAAGCTTTCTTT
CASSYQTELNTEAFF
>TRBJ1-2|.|.|TRBV4-1
TGCGCCAGCTCCCAGGGGCCGGGGACTGAGGCTAACTATGGCTACACCTTC
CASSQGPGTEANYGYTF
>TRBJ1-5|.|.|TRBV28
TGTGCCAGCAGTTTCCGCAGGCCCTATAGCAATCAGCCCCAGCATTTT
CASSFRRPYSNQPQHF
>TRBJ2-7|.|.|TRBV5-4
TGTGCCAGCAGCTTGGGGAGGAACGAGCAGTACTTC
CASSLGRNEQYF
>TRBJ1-2|.|TRBD1|TRBV11-2
TGTGCCAGCAGCTTAGATTTTAACGGCAGGGGGCTTGGCTACACCTTC
CASSLDFNGRGLGYTF
>TRBJ2-7|.|TRBD2|TRBV5-6
TGTGCCAGCAGTTTTAGTGGGGGGAGGGCTCTGGAGCAGTACTTC
CASSFSGGRALEQYF
>TRBJ1-2|.|TRBD1|TRBV4-1
TGCGCCAGCAGCCAATCCGGGACAGAAACTAACTATGGCTACACCTTC
CASSQSGTETNYGYTF
>TRBJ2-1|.|TRBD2|TRBV7-2
TGTGCCAGCAGCTCTCGGACGGGACTAGCGGGAAATGAGCAGTTCTTC
CASSSRTGLAGNEQFF
>TRBJ1-5|.|.|TRBV9
TGTGCCAGCAGCGCGGACAGTCTTTACTACAATCAGCCCCAGCATTTT
CASSADSLYYNQPQHF
>TRBJ2-5|.|.|TRBV5-1
TGCGCCAGCAGCTTAGGCGGCAGGGGAGTCCAAGAGACCCAGTACTTC
CASSLGGRGVQETQYF
>TRBJ2-3|.|TRBD2|TRBV4-2
TGTGCCAGCAGCCAAGATTTTAGCGGGAGGGCCGGGGATACGCAGTATTTT
CASSQDFSGRAGDTQYF
>TRBJ2-7|.|TRBD1|TRBV2
TGTGCCAGCAGGGGACAGGGGAGTTACTACGAGCAGTACTTC
CASRGQGSYYEQYF
>TRBJ1-3|.|.|TRBV5-1
TGCGCCAGCAGCGGAGTAGCCTCTGGAAACACCATATATTTT
CASSGVASGNTIYF
>TRBJ2-7|few|.|TRBV4-1
TGCGCCAGCAGTCAACCCGGGACCACAACCTACGAGCAGTACTTC
CASSQPGTTTYEQYF
>TRBJ1-1|.|TRBD1|TRBV6-6
TGTGCCAGCAGTGCTTTTTCGGGACAGGCGAACACTGAAGCTTTCTTT
CASSAFSGQANTEAFF
>TRBJ2-7|.|TRBD2|TRBV6-5
TGTGCCGGCGGCCGCTCTAGCGGGAGCTCCTACGAGCAGTACTTC
CAGGRSSGSSYEQYF
>TRBJ1-1|.|.|TRBV7-9
TGTGCCAGCAGCCCCTCGGGGGGGACAAACACTGAAGCTTTCTTT
CASSPSGGTNTEAFF
>TRBJ2-2|.|TRBD1|TRBV29-1
TGCAGCGTCGGAAGGACAGGGTCGGCCACCGGGGAGCTGTTTTTT
CSVGRTGSATGELFF
>TRBJ2-7|.|.|TRBV11-2
TGTGCCAGCAGCCGGGACGGATACGAGCAGTACTTC
CASSRDGYEQYF
>TRBJ2-7|.|.|TRBV3-1/TRBV3-2
TGTGCCAGCAGCCATGGAGTCGGAGGGTCCGAGCAGTACTTC
CASSHGVGGSEQYF
>TRBJ2-3|.|TRBD2|TRBV7-2
TGTGCCAGCAGCTTAGGTAGCGGGGGGAAGGATACGCAGTATTTT
CASSLGSGGKDTQYF
>TRBJ2-7|.|.|TRBV11-3
TGTGCCAGCAGCTTAGCCTCCAACCAGGGAGAGCAGTACTTC
CASSLASNQGEQYF
>TRBJ1-3|.|.|TRBV14
TGTGCCAGCAGCCAAGATATGGGTCCGGGGAACACCATATATTTT
CASSQDMGPGNTIYF
>TRBJ2-1|.|TRBD2|TRBV20-1
TGCAGTGCTAGTTCGGCTAGCGGGCAGTATGAGCAGTTCTTC
CSASSASGQYEQFF
>TRBJ1-5|.|.|TRBV28
TGTGCCAGCAGTGGGCCCCACAACAGGCCCCAGCATTTT
CASSGPHNRPQHF
>TRBJ1-4|.|TRBD1|TRBV30
TGTGCCTGGAGTCCCCCAGGGGGCTTCCATGAAAAACTGTTTTTT
CAWSPPGGFHEKLFF
>TRBJ1-1|.|.|TRBV3-1/TRBV3-2
TGTGCCAGCAGCCAGCGGGGACCCCTGAACACTGAAGCTTTCTTT
CASSQRGPLNTEAFF
>TRBJ2-7|.|TRBD2|TRBV19
TGTGCCAGTAGTATAGACTTGTGGAGCGGGAGTTCTGTCGAGCAGTACTTC
CASSIDLWSGSSVEQYF
>TRBJ2-7|.|.|TRBV3-1/TRBV3-2
TGTGCCAGCAGCCGCTTGACCGTCGGAGGCGAGCAGTACTTC
CASSRLTVGGEQYF
>TRBJ1-1|.|.|TRBV7-8
TGTGCCAGCAGCTTAGCTTGGTCGTCGAACACTGAAGCTTTCTTT
CASSLAWSSNTEAFF
>TRBJ1-6|.|TRBD1|TRBV6-5
TGTGCCAGCAGTACCCGGACAGGGTGGAATTCACCCCTCCACTTT
CASSTRTGWNSPLHF
>TRBJ2-2|.|TRBD1|TRBV3-1/TRBV3-2
TGTGCCTCCTCCCCAAGGGCGGGACAGGGGGCCGGGGAGCTGTTTTTT
CASSPRAGQGAGELFF
>TRBJ1-1|.|.|TRBV9
TGTGCCAGCAGCGGATCGGGAAGAAGCACTGAAGCTTTCTTT
CASSGSGRSTEAFF
>TRBJ2-1|.|TRBD2|TRBV5-1
TGCGCCAGCAGCTTGGCCGCGGGAGGGCACAATGAGCAGTTCTTC
CASSLAAGGHNEQFF
>TRBJ2-2|.|.|TRBV6-5
TGTGCCAGCAGAAACAACGGGGAGCTGTTTTTT
CASRNNGELFF
>TRBJ1-1|.|.|TRBV10-2
TGCGCCAGCAGCTCCCCCCGGGACGGCCACACTGAAGCTTTCTTT
CASSSPRDGHTEAFF
>TRBJ1-1|few|.|TRBV6-5
TGTGCCAGCAGTTATCAGCGATCGAACACTGAAGCTTTCTTT
CASSYQRSNTEAFF
>TRBJ1-1|.|TRBD1|TRBV9
TGTGCCAGCACATCGACAGGGACTAACACTGAAGCTTTCTTT
CASTSTGTNTEAFF
>TRBJ1-2|.|.|TRBV7-2
TGTGCCAGCAGCCACGGCTTAAACTATGGCTACACCTTC
CASSHGLNYGYTF
>TRBJ2-2|.|TRBD2|TRBV7-2
TGTGCCAGCAGCTTTAAAGGGAGGGACACCGGGGAGCTGTTTTTT
CASSFKGRDTGELFF
>TRBJ2-5|.|TRBD2|TRBV30
TGTGCCTGGAGTGTAGGAGCGGGGGTAGAGACCCAGTACTTC
CAWSVGAGVETQYF